The 19 T cell receptor beta chains listed next were all sequenced from one sample in a study of blood T cell repertoires in COVID-19. Clones were read by immunoSEQ multiplex PCR, and TCRdb kept only the in-frame ones, dropping some. The sample includes about 220,000 clones, approximately 83% of them seen just once. Sequencing was carried out using PBMCs or T cells enriched from blood (not recorded which). These receptors all come from an older woman who had recovered from COVID-19.

This chain joins TRBV10-3 and TRBJ2-1; TRBD1 agrees at 7 bases. CDR1 is ENHRY and CDR2 is SYGVKD in the germline V gene. The CDR3 covers 15 residues. V was pared by 4 bases and J by 5 bases, with 8 bases of the junction left unmatched. CDR3 DNA: TGTGCCATCAGTGCCCAAAAAGGGGGCGACAATGAGCAGTTCTTC. It encodes CAISAQKGGDNEQFF.

Of note for this clone: In the same sample, other DNA sequences code for this CDR3. The V and J genes are TRBV7-2 and TRBJ1-1; D may be TRBD1 (6 bases). Trimming left V 3 bases short and J 1 base short, with 6 bases between. CDR1 SGHTA and CDR2 FQGNSA come from the germline V gene. CDR3 length: 13 residues. DNA for the CDR3: TGTGCCAGCAGCTTGGGACAGAACACTGAAGCTTTCTTT. This translates into CASSLGQNTEAFF.

The V gene is TRBV3-1 (or the pseudogene TRBV3-2), the J gene TRBJ1-2; D call uncertain. V lost 1 base, J lost 6 bases, and 6 bases lay in between. The germline CDR1 and CDR2 sequences are LGHDT and YNNKEL (reference sequence). This CDR3 is built from 12 residues. CDR3 sequence (DNA): TGTGCCAGCAGCCAAGGGCGGGATGGCTACACCTTC. Translating gives CASSQGRDGYTF.

The chain recombines TRBV4-1 with TRBJ1-2, with TRBD1 matching 7 bases. This CDR3 comprises 15 residues. V shed 3 bases, J shed 4 bases, and the junction held 8 bases outside the gene matches. The V gene's germline CDR1 is MGHRA and CDR2 YSYEKL. CDR3 nucleotide sequence: TGCGCCAGCAGCCAGACGGGACAGAACCTCTATGGCTACACCTTC. Its translation is CASSQTGQNLYGYTF.

This chain uses TRBV6-5 with TRBJ1-5, with D unclear. V was cut by 5 bases and J by 0 bases, with 8 bases left in between. In germline, CDR1 is MNHEY, CDR2 SVGAGI. The CDR3 totals 14 residues. The chain's CDR3 is CASSLAYSNQPQHF. DNA for the CDR3: TGTGCCAGCAGTCTCGCGTATAGCAATCAGCCCCAGCATTTT.

This clone was detected once. The genes are TRBV19 and TRBJ2-2, with 7 bases lining up with TRBD2. CDR3 length equals 16 residues. Germline V gene data show CDR1 as LNHDA and CDR2 as SQIVND (reference sequence). The ends lost 3 bases at V and 6 bases at J; junction bases unmatched: 10. The CDR3: CASSMGGQSGSGELFF. CDR3 nucleotides: TGTGCCAGTAGTATGGGAGGGCAGTCCGGGTCCGGGGAGCTGTTTTTT.

The rearrangement joins TRBV7-9 to TRBJ2-7; D remains unclear. The germline V gene encodes CDR1 SEHNR and CDR2 FQNEAQ (reference sequence). CDR3 length equals 12 residues. The V end was cut by 4 bases, the J end by 2 bases, with 6 bases between. The CDR3 DNA reads as TGTGCCAGCAGCTCCTCCCCCTACGAGCAGTACTTC. It translates to CASSSSPYEQYF.

V usage is TRBV10-3 and J usage is TRBJ1-2, with 7 bases identical to TRBD1. The junction had 8 bases not matched to a gene; V was cut back by 3 bases and J by 7 bases. The CDR3 spans 14 residues. Germline values: CDR1 ENHRY, CDR2 SYGVKD. This CDR3 is CAISELERGPGYTF. The CDR3, as DNA: TGTGCCATCAGTGAACTGGAAAGGGGGCCTGGCTACACCTTC.

This clone was seen only once. The rearrangement uses TRBV29-1 and TRBJ2-1, with D perhaps TRBD2 (6 bases). Per the germline V gene, CDR1 is SQVTM and CDR2 is ANQGSEA. The CDR3 sequence is 11 residues long. Deletions cut 7 bases from V and 9 bases from J, with 13 bases between. The CDR3 loop reads CSATGAGEQFF. The CDR3 DNA reads TGCAGCGCCACCGGAGCGGGTGAGCAGTTCTTC.

This chain links TRBV24-1 with TRBJ1-2; 12 bases are shared with TRBD1. V was pared by 7 bases and J by 9 bases, with 11 bases of the junction left unmatched. Germline loops: CDR1 KGHDR, CDR2 SFDVKD. The CDR3 length is 15 residues. CDR3 nucleotide sequence: TGTGCCACCAGGGAGGGACAGGGGGCAATGGGGTGCTACACCTTC. Its translation: CATREGQGAMGCYTF.

The chain links TRBV10-3 to TRBJ1-2; D is unclear. The germline V gene encodes CDR1 ENHRY and CDR2 SYGVKD. CDR3 length: 14 amino acids. Trimming pared 3 bases from V and 4 bases from J, leaving 12 bases between. The CDR3 loop reads CAISDDRRSYGYTF. CDR3 in DNA: TGTGCCATCAGTGATGATAGGAGAAGCTATGGCTACACCTTC.

The chain uses TRBV29-1 and TRBJ2-7, with 8 bases identical to TRBD1. V was clipped by 5 bases and J by 5 bases; unmatched bases: 8. The CDR3 runs to 13 residues. From germline, CDR1 is SQVTM and CDR2 ANQGSEA. The CDR3 region is CSVSGGDLDEQYF. DNA for the CDR3: TGCAGCGTTTCAGGGGGCGATTTGGACGAGCAGTACTTC.

The J gene is TRBJ2-1, the V gene TRBV11-3; 15 bases line up with TRBD2. This CDR3 is 17 amino acids long. V lost 6 bases and J lost 6; bases outside the gene matches: 9. Looked up from germline, CDR1 is SGHNT and CDR2 is YENEEA. Here the CDR3 DNA reads TGTGCCAGCAGTTCCAGGACTAGCGGGAGGGCTCGCAATGAGCAGTTCTTC. Protein sequence: CASSSRTSGRARNEQFF. Full variable domain (outside the CDR3, taken from reference TRBV11-3 and TRBJ2-1): EAGVVQSPRYKIIEKKQPVAFWCNPISGHNTLYWYLQNLGQGPELLIRYENEEAVDDSQLPKDRFSAERLKGVDSTLKIQPAELGDSAVYLCASSSRTSGRARNEQFFGPGTRLTVL.

This chain connects TRBV19 to TRBJ1-5, with TRBD1 matching over 8 bases. The CDR3 consists of 13 residues. CDR1 and CDR2 from the germline V gene are LNHDA and SQIVND (reference sequence). With V trimmed by 6 bases and J by 2 bases, 0 bases remained unmatched. The CDR3 region has the DNA TGTGCCAGTAGGGGACAGGGCAATCAGCCCCAGCATTTT. This translates into CASRGQGNQPQHF. The full variable domain, with the rest looked up from reference TRBV19 and TRBJ1-5, is DGGITQSPKYLFRKEGQNVTLSCEQNLNHDAMYWYRQDPGQGLRLIYYSQIVNDFQKGDIAEGYSVSREKKESFPLTVTSAQKNPTAFYLCASRGQGNQPQHFGDGTRLSIL.

The DNA for the CDR3 is TGTGCCAGTAGTACCACCGGGGACTGGATCAATGAGCAGTTCTTC. Its protein product is CASSTTGDWINEQFF. The chain is built from TRBV19 and TRBJ2-1; D may be TRBD2 (6 bases). Trimming took off 4 bases at V and 6 bases at J, with 16 bases between the two ends. Per the germline V gene, CDR1 is LNHDA and CDR2 is SQIVND (reference sequence). The CDR3 consists of 15 residues.

The V call is TRBV27, the J call TRBJ1-5; D call uncertain. The ends were cut back, 3 bases at V and 4 bases at J, with 7 bases in the middle. Germline lookup yields CDR1 MNHEY and CDR2 SMNVEV (reference sequence). The CDR3 extends over 13 amino acids. CDR3 sequence: CASSFERNQPQHF. CDR3 DNA: TGTGCCAGCAGTTTTGAGAGGAATCAGCCCCAGCATTTT.

V is TRBV7-9 and J is TRBJ1-4; unclear D gene. The ends were cut back, 4 bases at V and 4 bases at J, with 10 bases in the middle. The CDR3 covers 14 residues. The V gene's germline CDR1 is SEHNR and CDR2 FQNEAQ (reference sequence). The CDR3 bases are TGTGCCAGCAGCTCCCAGGCTCATAATGAAAAACTGTTTTTT. This sequence encodes CASSSQAHNEKLFF.

This clone has only one observation. J is TRBJ2-1 and V is TRBV10-3; D perhaps matches TRBD1 (6 bases). V lost 2 bases, J lost 8 bases, and 13 bases lay in between. This CDR3 is built from 14 residues. Germline loops: CDR1 ENHRY, CDR2 SYGVKD. The CDR3 coding sequence is TGTGCCATCAGTGAGGGACAGACGAGCGATGAGCAGTTCTTC. Translation gives CAISEGQTSDEQFF.

This clone was detected only once. This sequence joins TRBV7-2 and TRBJ1-5; D unclear. The CDR3 is 16 residues long. The germline V gene has CDR1 SGHTA and CDR2 FQGNSA. Trimming pared 1 base from V and 0 bases from J, leaving 10 bases between. The CDR3 spells CASSLVSAYSNQPQHF. The CDR3 region has the DNA TGTGCCAGCAGCTTAGTTTCCGCCTATAGCAATCAGCCCCAGCATTTT.